This T cell receptor (beta chain) was recorded in a study of vaccination effects on CD4 cells after COVID-19. In the case of this clone: No antigen is known for it.

CD4+ T cells specific for antigen were expanded with viral peptide pools by the ViraFEST assay before sequencing. Isolating CD4+ T cells followed approximately nine days of culture. In the vaccine recipients, nucleocapsid antibodies were negative and there was no prior SARS-CoV-2 infection. Losses at the gene ends were 4 bases for V and 2 bases for J; bases not matched to a gene: 15. This CDR3 comprises 18 residues. Germline V lookup: CDR1 SGHRS, CDR2 YFSETQ. Clones were sequenced by immunoSEQ multiplex PCR, and TCRdb holds only the in-frame ones, with some missing. The sample has some 69,000 clones, approximately 75% seen once; the top ten hold about 2.9%.

Sequenced here: CD4+ T cells from PBMCs cultured with HCoV-NL63 spike peptides, sampled before COVID-19 vaccination. The receptor was isolated from a human donor who received a COVID-19 vaccine. The rearrangement uses TRBV5-1 and TRBJ2-3; TRBD2 matches 8 bases. Here the CDR3 DNA reads TGCGCCAGCAGCCTGCCCGGCGCGGCGGGGGGACACACAGATACGCAGTATTTT. It yields the protein CASSLPGAAGGHTDTQYF.